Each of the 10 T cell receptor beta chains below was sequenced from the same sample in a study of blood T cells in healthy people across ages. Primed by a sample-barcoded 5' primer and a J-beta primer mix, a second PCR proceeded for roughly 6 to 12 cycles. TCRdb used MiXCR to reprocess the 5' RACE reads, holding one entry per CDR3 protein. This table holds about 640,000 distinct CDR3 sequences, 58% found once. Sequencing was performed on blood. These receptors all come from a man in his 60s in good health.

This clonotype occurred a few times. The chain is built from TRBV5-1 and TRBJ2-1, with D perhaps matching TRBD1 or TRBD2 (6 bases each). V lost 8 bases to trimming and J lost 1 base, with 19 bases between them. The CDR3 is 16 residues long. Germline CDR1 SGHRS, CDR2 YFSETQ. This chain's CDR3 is CASPLGGHGSYNEQFF. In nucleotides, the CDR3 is TGCGCCAGTCCCCTTGGGGGGCATGGGTCCTACAATGAGCAGTTCTTC.

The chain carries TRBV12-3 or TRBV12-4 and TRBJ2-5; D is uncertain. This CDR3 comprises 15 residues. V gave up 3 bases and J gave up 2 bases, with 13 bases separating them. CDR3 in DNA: TGTGCCAGCAGTTTGGGCCCCGAGAAGCAAGAGACCCAGTACTTC. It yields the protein CASSLGPEKQETQYF.

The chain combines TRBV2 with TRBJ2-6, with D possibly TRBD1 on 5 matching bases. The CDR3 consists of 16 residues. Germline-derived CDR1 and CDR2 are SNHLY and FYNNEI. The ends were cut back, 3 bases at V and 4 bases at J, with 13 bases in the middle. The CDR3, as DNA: TGTGCCAGCAGTGACACCTTAGGGGCCGGGGCCAACGTCCTGACTTTC. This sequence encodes CASSDTLGAGANVLTF.

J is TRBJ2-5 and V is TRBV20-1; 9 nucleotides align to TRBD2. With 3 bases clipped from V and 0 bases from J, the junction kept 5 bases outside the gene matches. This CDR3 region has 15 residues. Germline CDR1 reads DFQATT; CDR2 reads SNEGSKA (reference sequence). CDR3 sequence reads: CSARTSSGDQETQYF. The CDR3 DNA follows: TGCAGTGCTAGGACGTCTAGCGGGGACCAAGAGACCCAGTACTTC.

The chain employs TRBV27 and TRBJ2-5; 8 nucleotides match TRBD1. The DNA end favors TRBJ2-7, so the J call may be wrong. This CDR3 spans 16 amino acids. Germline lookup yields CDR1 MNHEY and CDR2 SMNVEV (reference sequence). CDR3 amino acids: CASSFQRQGPSYEQYF. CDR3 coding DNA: TGTGCCAGCAGTTTCCAGCGACAGGGGCCCTCCTACGAGCAGTACTTC.

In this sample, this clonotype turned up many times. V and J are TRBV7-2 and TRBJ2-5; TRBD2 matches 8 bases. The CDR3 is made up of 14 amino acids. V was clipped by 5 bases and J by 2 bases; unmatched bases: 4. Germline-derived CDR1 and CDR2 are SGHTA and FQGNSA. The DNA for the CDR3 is TGTGCCAGCAGCATGCAGCGGGGGCAAGAGACCCAGTACTTC. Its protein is CASSMQRGQETQYF. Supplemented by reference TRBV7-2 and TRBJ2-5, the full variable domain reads GAGVSQSPSNKVTEKGKDVELRCDPISGHTALYWYRQSLGQGLEFLIYFQGNSAPDKSGLPSDRFSAERTGGSVSTLTIQRTQQEDSAVYLCASSMQRGQETQYFGPGTRLLVL.

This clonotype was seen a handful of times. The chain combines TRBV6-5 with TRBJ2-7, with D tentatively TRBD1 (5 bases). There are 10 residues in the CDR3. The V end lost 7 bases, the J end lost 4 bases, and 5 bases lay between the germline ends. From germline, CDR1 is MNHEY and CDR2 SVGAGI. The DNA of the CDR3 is TGTGCCAGCAAGGGGTACGAGCAGTACTTC. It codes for CASKGYEQYF.

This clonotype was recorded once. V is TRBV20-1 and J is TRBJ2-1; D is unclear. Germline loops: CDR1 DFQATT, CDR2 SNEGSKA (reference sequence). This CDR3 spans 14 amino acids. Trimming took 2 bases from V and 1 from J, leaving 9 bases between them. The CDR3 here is CSARRPDSYNEQFF. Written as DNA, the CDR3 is TGCAGTGCTAGACGTCCGGATTCCTACAATGAGCAGTTCTTC.

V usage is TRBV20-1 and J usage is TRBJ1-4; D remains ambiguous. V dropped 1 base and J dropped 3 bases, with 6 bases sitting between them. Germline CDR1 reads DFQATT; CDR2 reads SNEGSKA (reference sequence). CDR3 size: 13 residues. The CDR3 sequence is CSARGEANEKLFF. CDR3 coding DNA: TGCAGTGCTAGAGGGGAAGCTAATGAAAAACTGTTTTTT.

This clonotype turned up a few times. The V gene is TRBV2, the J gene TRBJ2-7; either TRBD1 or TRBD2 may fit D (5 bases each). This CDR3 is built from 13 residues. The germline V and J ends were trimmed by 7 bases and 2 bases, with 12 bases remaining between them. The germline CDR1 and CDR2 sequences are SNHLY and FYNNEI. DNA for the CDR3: TGTGCCAGCATCAAAATGGGGGCCTACGAGCAGTACTTC. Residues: CASIKMGAYEQYF.